This T cell receptor (beta chain) was identified in a study of blood T cell repertoires in COVID-19. Study-level background: Samples taken during acute and convalescent COVID-19 were collected in the United States, Italy and Spain. T cells, B-cell-depleted T cells, or PBMCs supplied cDNA or gDNA.

Germline V gene data show CDR1 as LNHNV and CDR2 as YYDKDF (reference sequence). V shed 8 bases and J shed 2 bases, with 13 bases lying between them. The CDR3 has 14 amino acids. Libraries were prepared by immunoSEQ multiplex PCR; TCRdb keeps only in-frame clonotypes and omits some of them. The sample has about 15,000 clones, around nine tenths seen once. This chain links TRBV15 with TRBJ1-5, with D unclear. The clonotype comes from a man in his 60s with active COVID-19. Sequenced: peripheral blood. Written as DNA, the CDR3 is TGTGCCACCTCCCATGACACCCGCAATCAGCCCCAGCATTTT. It codes for CATSHDTRNQPQHF.